This paragraph reports one T cell receptor beta chain. This clonotype was counted at least ten times. Its recognized antigen is unknown. No clone much larger than this one lies a single base away; base qualities are absent. TCR beta CDR3 regions were amplified from RNA transcripts for repertoire sequencing. The first round of RT-PCR was done with HTBI primers and the Qiagen OneStep RT-PCR kit, and was followed by a second round of multiplex PCR, then size selection and purification. Libraries were sequenced on an Illumina HiSeq2000 using paired-end 100 bp reads. As for how the authors treated the data: SOAPnuke was used to process the reads, removing any read that contained adapters or uncalled bases, had a mean Phred below 15, or lacked an exact match to the constant primer or identifier. COPE v1.2.5 was used to merge the high-quality paired reads. Each unique nucleotide sequence was treated as a clonotype, and MiTCR v1.1 was used to align the clonotypes to the IMGT TRB V, D and J references. Analysis was restricted to V-J combinations with a frequency above 0.0001, which covered about 99% of repertoires. A TCR clonal expansion and chaos score per V-J combination was defined as the ratio of F50 clonal expansion to chaos observed in the TCRdist matrix. Welch's t-statistics and random forest were used to reduce features to about 14 V-J combinations, which were fed into a naive Bayes classifier. The similarity between thyroid and blood repertoires was quantified using the Morisita-Horn index. The raw public reads went through TCRdb reprocessing: fastp at Q25, MiXCR clone calling, in-frame beta chains kept. All rows with the same CDR3 protein become a single entry with the most common DNA and genes. The V and J calls, along with clone size, are taken from TCRdb and not from the paper's own processing. This sample comprises 300,000 or so distinct CDR3 sequences, roughly a sixth of them detected only once. 10% to 15% of the sample comes from the top ten.

Deletion took 5 bases off V and 0 bases off J, with a span of 11 bases between the germline ends. From cysteine to phenylalanine, the CDR3 is 15 amino acids long. Solely the CDR3 DNA is kept, with 45 bases framed from the first base. Via the germline V gene, CDR1 is SGHTA and CDR2 FQGNSA. This specimen belongs to a study of Graves' ophthalmopathy and Graves' hyperthyroidism (dated by TCRdb to the late 2010s). Broadly, across the study: Peripheral blood was collected before any treatment was given, at the time of initial diagnosis. To tell Graves' ophthalmopathy apart from Graves' hyperthyroidism, and to predict which patients would progress to ophthalmopathy, the study relied on TCR beta repertoire signatures. An independent validation cohort comprised around 19 hyperthyroidism patients and 15 to 17 patients who later progressed from hyperthyroidism to ophthalmopathy. To explore V-J signatures that separate ophthalmopathy from hyperthyroidism, a discovery set of about a hundred patients was enrolled, consisting of fewer than 45 with ophthalmopathy and approximately 57 with stable hyperthyroidism. After sampling, hyperthyroidism patients received methimazole starting at 30 mg daily, and ophthalmopathy patients received high-dose intravenous methylprednisolone. T-cell repertoires of thyroid tissue and blood were compared in about six hyperthyroidism patients. In total, some 130 blood samples were TCR-sequenced: 40 to 45 ophthalmopathy, about 75 hyperthyroidism and some 17 hyperthyroidism-to-ophthalmopathy patients. Results the study describes overall, beyond this receptor: In cross-validation, the 13-signature model distinguished ophthalmopathy from stable hyperthyroidism with 85% to 90% sensitivity and around 81% specificity, and in the test set the corresponding values were approximately 80% and 68%. Most expanded thyroid clonotypes with a frequency above 0.001 also appeared in blood, which suggests that blood repertoires may reflect the immune response in the thyroid. No statistical method was used to predetermine the sample size, and group allocation was not hidden from the investigators. In validation, the model predicted ophthalmopathy progression with about 64% sensitivity and 72.22% specificity; some twelve predicted patients were CT-confirmed with GO in a median of 6.5 months.

The ophthalmopathy patients had moderately to severely active disease, with a Clinical Activity Score of 3 or higher, a NOSPECS grade of 4 or higher, and a disease duration of less than 3 months. Patients with other autoimmune diseases, uncontrolled infections, pregnancy or lactation were excluded from the study. Diagnosis was based on clinical symptoms, serum thyroxine, TRAb, thyroid ultrasound and orbital computed tomography. Using Ficoll-Paque density gradient centrifugation, PBMCs were isolated from roughly 9.2 ml of fresh peripheral blood. Total RNA was extracted using Trizol reagent, and RNA quality was checked on an Agilent 2100 Bioanalyzer.

The chain couples TRBV7-2 to TRBJ1-5; the D gene cannot be named for sure. This clonotype originated in an adult man with Graves' ophthalmopathy. The sample consisted of peripheral blood. CDR3 region: CASSPRIDSNQPQHF. The bases read TGTGCCAGCAGCCCACGTATAGATAGCAATCAGCCCCAGCATTTT.